The clone carrying this T cell receptor (beta chain) came up many times. Described time point: after trial treatment. The treatment here: LDRT plus nivolumab, ipilimumab, low-dose cyclophosphamide and aspirin (RACIN trial). Donors received nivolumab, ipilimumab, aspirin, low-dose cyclophosphamide and low-dose radiotherapy. TRAV- and TRBV-specific primers primed first-strand cDNA, covering alpha and beta chains. A 20-cycle PCR with a constant-region primer and V-primer adapter amplified TCRs. Following isolation, mRNA was amplified via in vitro transcription. Each CDR3 protein gets one entry after TCRdb re-called the reads with MiXCR. The repertoire consists of more than 90,000 distinct CDR3 sequences, with about a fifth occurring once and the leading ten covering approximately 4%. These data come from a study of low-dose radiotherapy and immunotherapy resistance in tumors. The wider study: Intravenous administration to patients comprised nivolumab at 240 mg every two weeks and ipilimumab at 1 mg/kg every six weeks.

Germline-derived CDR1 and CDR2 are LGHDT and YNNKEL (reference sequence). V gave up 1 base and J gave up 6 bases; unmatched junction bases: 18. CDR3 length: 19 amino acids. This sequence joins TRBV3-1 and TRBJ2-7, with 10 bases identical to TRBD1. Sequenced material: PBMCs, taken after low-dose radiotherapy plus immunotherapy. The TCR was taken from a male donor with prostate cancer. CDR3 bases: TGTGCCAGCAGCCAAGTTTGGACATACCGGGACAGGGGTCGCCGCGAGCAGTACTTC. Protein: CASSQVWTYRDRGRREQYF.